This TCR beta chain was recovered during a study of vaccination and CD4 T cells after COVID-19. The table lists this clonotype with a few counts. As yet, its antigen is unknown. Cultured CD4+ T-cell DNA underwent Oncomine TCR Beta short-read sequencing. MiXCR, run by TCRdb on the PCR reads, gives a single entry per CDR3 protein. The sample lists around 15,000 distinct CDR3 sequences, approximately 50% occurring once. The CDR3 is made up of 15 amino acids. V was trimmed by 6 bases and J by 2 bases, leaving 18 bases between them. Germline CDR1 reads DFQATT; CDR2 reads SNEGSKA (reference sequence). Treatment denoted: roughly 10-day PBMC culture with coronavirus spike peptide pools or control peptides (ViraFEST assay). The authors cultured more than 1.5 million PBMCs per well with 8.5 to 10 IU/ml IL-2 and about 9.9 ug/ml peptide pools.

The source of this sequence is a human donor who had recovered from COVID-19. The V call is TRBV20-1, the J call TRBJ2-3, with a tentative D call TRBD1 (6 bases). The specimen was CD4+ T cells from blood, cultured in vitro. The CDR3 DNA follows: TGCAGTGCCCCGGACAGAGAAGTTTACACAGATACGCAGTATTTT. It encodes CSAPDREVYTDTQYF.